This T cell receptor (beta chain) derives from a study of T-cell reconstitution after alpha-beta-depleted transplantation in children. Study findings and constraints: High day-60 TCRbeta diversity in some patients came from surviving recipient T cells and thymic progenitors.

This clonotype was picked up many times. The antigen remains unidentified. Researchers prepared the TCRbeta library using unique molecular identifiers, the study reports. TCRdb independently ran MiXCR on the PCR reads; one entry per CDR3 protein. The sample includes about 200,000 distinct CDR3 sequences, approximately 6.3% of them seen just once. The germline CDR1 and CDR2 sequences are SGHRS and YFSETQ. With 0 bases clipped from V and 2 bases from J, the junction kept 2 bases outside the gene matches. This CDR3 comprises 15 residues. The chain combines TRBV5-1 with TRBJ2-1, with TRBD2 matching over 7 bases. The clonotype comes from a boy aged 2-15 years with acute lymphoblastic leukemia, due to receive a stem cell transplant. The sequenced sample was PBMCs, obtained before TCRalphabeta/CD19-depleted stem cell transplant. As DNA, the CDR3 is TGCGCCAGCAGCTTGGCGGCGGGGGCCTACAATGAGCAGTTCTTC. This encodes CASSLAAGAYNEQFF.